The clone carrying this T cell receptor (beta chain) came up many times. This sample was taken from a study of Graves' ophthalmopathy and Graves' hyperthyroidism. Across the study: Sampling took place at initial diagnosis, with peripheral blood obtained before any treatment.

Diagnostic conclusions were grounded in clinical symptoms, serum thyroxine, TRAb, thyroid ultrasound and orbital computed tomography. The CDR3 consists of 14 residues. Between the trimmed V and J ends, which lost 6 bases and 0 bases, there was a span of 11 bases. CDR1 is LNHDA, CDR2 SQIVND, per germline (reference sequence). CDR3 regions of TCR beta were amplified from RNA transcripts. In the first round, RT-PCR was carried out with HTBI primers, and a multiplex PCR formed the second round. TCRdb recomputed calls from the multiplex PCR reads with MiXCR, one row per CDR3 protein. The sample contains roughly 500,000 distinct CDR3 sequences, about 15% of which appear only once.

This chain links TRBV19 with TRBJ1-1, with D unresolved. Sample: blood. This TCR derives from a woman between 25 and 40 years old with Graves' ophthalmopathy. CDR3 in DNA: TGTGCCAGTAGCCTGACAACAATGAACACTGAAGCTTTCTTT. Protein: CASSLTTMNTEAFF. Combining the CDR3 with reference TRBV19 and TRBJ1-1 gives the whole variable domain DGGITQSPKYLFRKEGQNVTLSCEQNLNHDAMYWYRQDPGQGLRLIYYSQIVNDFQKGDIAEGYSVSREKKESFPLTVTSAQKNPTAFYLCASSLTTMNTEAFFGQGTRLTVV.